The source of this T cell receptor (beta chain) is a study of siplizumab effects on memory and regulatory T cells. Broader study findings: Confirmation was lacking for the suppressive function of proliferating Tregs derived from siplizumab cultures. Of the proliferating CD4+ or CD8+ clones, roughly 80-95% lacked a naive or memory phenotype that could be assigned.

Details on this clone: Its antigen remains unknown.

Here immunoSEQ multiplex PCR was the method, and the copy in TCRdb shows in-frame clones only, minus some. The table has 45,000 to 50,000 clones, more than 85% seen once. Unstimulated TEMRA, naive, memory and effector memory subsets were sequenced in three donor pairs. Sequencing was done on a sample of naive CD8+ T cells sorted from blood. The sequence was collected from a human donor in good health.

This CDR3 reads CAWSVGYLADTNTGELFF. As DNA, the CDR3 is TGTGCCTGGAGTGTAGGGTATTTGGCAGACACGAACACCGGGGAGCTGTTTTTT. The chain uses TRBV30 and TRBJ2-2; D is unclear. Looked up from germline, CDR1 is GTSNPN and CDR2 is SVGIG (reference sequence). V was shortened by 0 bases and J by 0 bases, with 17 bases between the two germline ends. This CDR3 spans 18 amino acids.